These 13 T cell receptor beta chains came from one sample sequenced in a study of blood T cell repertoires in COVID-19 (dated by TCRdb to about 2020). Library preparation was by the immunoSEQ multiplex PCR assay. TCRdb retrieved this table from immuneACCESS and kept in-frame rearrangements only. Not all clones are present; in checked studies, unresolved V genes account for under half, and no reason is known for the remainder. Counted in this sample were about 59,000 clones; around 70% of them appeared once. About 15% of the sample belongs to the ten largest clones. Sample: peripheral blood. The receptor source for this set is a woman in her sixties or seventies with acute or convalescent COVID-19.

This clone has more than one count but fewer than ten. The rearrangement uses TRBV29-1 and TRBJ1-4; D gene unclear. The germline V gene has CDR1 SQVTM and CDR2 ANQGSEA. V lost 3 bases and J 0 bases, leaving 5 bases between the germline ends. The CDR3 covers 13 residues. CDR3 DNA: TGCAGCGTTGACTGTGCAACTAATGAAAAACTGTTTTTT. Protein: CSVDCATNEKLFF.

The CDR3 here is CAITEAGGLRDTQYF. The CDR3 nucleotides are TGTGCCATCACCGAAGCGGGGGGACTTAGAGATACGCAGTATTTT. This sequence joins TRBV10-3 and TRBJ2-3; 9 positions match TRBD2. J was trimmed by 5 bases and V by 7 bases; bases with no gene match: 10. The CDR3 has 15 residues. From germline, CDR1 is ENHRY and CDR2 SYGVKD.

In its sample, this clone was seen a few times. CDR3 region: CASSLGGVTSGNTIYF. Here the CDR3 DNA reads TGTGCCAGCAGCTTAGGGGGGGTTACCTCTGGAAACACCATATATTTT. The chain uses TRBV7-3 and TRBJ1-3, with D perhaps TRBD1 (5 bases). V lost 2 bases and J lost 0, with 11 bases in between. Germline CDR1 is SGHTA and CDR2 is FQGTGA. The CDR3 has 16 amino acids.

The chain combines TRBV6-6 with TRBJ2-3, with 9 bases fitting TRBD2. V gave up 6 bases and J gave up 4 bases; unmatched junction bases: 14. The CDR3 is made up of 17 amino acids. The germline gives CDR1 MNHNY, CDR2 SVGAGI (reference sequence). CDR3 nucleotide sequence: TGTGCCAGCAGCCGACCTTTAAGCGGGGGGAGGGCAGATACGCAGTATTTT. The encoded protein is CASSRPLSGGRADTQYF.

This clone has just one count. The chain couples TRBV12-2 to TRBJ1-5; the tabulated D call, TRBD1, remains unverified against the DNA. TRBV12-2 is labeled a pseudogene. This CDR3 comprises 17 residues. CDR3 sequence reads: CASRPTPGQGTDQPQHF. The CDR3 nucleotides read TGTGCAAGTCGCCCTACACCGGGACAGGGGACGGATCAGCCCCAGCATTTT.

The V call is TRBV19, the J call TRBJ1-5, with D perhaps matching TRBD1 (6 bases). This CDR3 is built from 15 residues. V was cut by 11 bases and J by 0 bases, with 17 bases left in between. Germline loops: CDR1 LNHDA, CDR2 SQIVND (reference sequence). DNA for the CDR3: TGTGCCTGCCATGACAGGCCGAATAGCAATCAGCCCCAGCATTTT. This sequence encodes CACHDRPNSNQPQHF.

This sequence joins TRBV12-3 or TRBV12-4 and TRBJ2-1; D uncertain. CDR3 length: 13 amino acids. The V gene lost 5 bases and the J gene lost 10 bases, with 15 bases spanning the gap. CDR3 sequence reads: CASSPSWLGEQFF. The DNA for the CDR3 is TGTGCCAGCAGTCCCTCGTGGCTTGGCGAGCAGTTCTTC.

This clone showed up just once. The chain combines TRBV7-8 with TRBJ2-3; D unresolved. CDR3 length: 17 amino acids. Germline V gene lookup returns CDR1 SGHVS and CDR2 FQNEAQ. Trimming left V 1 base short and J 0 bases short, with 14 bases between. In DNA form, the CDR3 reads TGTGCCAGCAGCTTAGGAAGCAGGTTCACTAGCACAGATACGCAGTATTTT. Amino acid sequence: CASSLGSRFTSTDTQYF.

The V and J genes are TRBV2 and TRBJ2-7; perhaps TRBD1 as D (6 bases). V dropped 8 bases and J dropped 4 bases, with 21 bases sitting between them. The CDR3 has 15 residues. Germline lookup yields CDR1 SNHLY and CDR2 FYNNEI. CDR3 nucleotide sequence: TGTGCCAGCGGGCGTGGGGTCTTGCAGGGGTACGAGCAGTACGTC. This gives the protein CASGRGVLQGYEQYV.

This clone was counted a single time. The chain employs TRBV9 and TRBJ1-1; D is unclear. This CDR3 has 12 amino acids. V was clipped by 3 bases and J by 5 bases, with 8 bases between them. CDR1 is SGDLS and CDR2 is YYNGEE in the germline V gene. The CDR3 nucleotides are TGTGCCAGCAGCGCCCCCCTGACTGAAGCTTTCTTT. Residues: CASSAPLTEAFF.

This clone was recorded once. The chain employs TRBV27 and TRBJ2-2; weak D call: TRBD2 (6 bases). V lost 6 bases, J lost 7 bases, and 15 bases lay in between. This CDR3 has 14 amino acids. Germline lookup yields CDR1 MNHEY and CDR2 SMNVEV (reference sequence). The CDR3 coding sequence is TGTGCCAGCAGACTAGGGACTGTCCACGGGGAGCTGTTTTTT. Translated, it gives CASRLGTVHGELFF.

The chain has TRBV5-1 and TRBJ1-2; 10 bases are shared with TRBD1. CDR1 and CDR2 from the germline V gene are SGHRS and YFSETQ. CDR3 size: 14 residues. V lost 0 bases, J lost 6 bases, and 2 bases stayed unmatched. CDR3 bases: TGCGCCAGCAGCTTGGATGGGACAGGGGATGGCTACACCTTC. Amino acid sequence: CASSLDGTGDGYTF.

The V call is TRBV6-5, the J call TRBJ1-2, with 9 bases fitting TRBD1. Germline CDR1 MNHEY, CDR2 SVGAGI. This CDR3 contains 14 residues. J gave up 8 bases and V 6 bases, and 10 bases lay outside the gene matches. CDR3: CASSEGQGSSGYTF. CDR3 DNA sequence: TGTGCCAGCAGCGAGGGACAGGGATCTTCCGGCTACACCTTC.